This T cell receptor beta chain was obtained from a study of cytomegalovirus exposure and HLA in healthy donors. Study-wide results and caveats: A later analysis linked a missense DCLRE1C variant to TCR beta V- and J-gene trimming.

In germline, CDR1 is SQVTM, CDR2 ANQGSEA. The J segment lost 0 bases and the V segment lost 6 bases, leaving 8 bases of the junction unmatched. CDR3 size: 15 residues. This clone was counted once. Its matching antigen is unknown. The donors were healthy bone marrow donors. The PCR made use of 60 Vbeta and 13 Jbeta primers. The assay was immunoSEQ multiplex PCR, and TCRdb's table has in-frame clones only and misses some. The sample shows about 130,000 clones, approximately 85% of them seen only once. The chain combines TRBV29-1 with TRBJ1-3; 7 bases agree with TRBD1. This receptor was identified in a boy between 10 and 17 years old in good health and CMV-seronegative. The sequenced sample consisted of PBMCs. CDR3 in amino acids: CSVIQGTYSGNTIYF. The DNA for the CDR3 is TGCAGCGTCATACAGGGGACTTACTCTGGAAACACCATATATTTT.